This TCR beta chain was obtained from a study of CD4 T cells in relation to SARS-CoV-2 and coronaviruses (dated by TCRdb to the early 2020s). Turning to the overall study: The ViraFEST assay cultured PBMCs with antigen for more than nine days, then sequenced TCR beta CDR3s to find antigen-specific clonal expansions. Across all 12 patients in the full convalescent cohort, ages ranged from roughly 20 to 72 years, with a median of 38. Among the roughly twelve convalescent patients, 8 males and 4 females were included, and two of the subjects were Hispanic. Shared crossreactive spike epitopes were mapped to their HLA restriction using patient-derived lymphoblastoid cell lines. At the level of individual TCR clonotypes, the study measured memory CD4+ T cell crossreactivity between SARS-CoV-2 spike protein and common cold coronavirus spike proteins. The Adaptive Biotechnologies TCR-sequencing kit was used to sequence samples from a few pre-COVID donors and the naive versus memory experiments, whereas other data were Illumina-based. A different, Illumina-based TCR-beta assay was used to sequence expansion assays from other donors in the study. General conclusions and limits of the study: The study was constrained by small numbers of patients and of tested TCRs. Because the crossreactivity analysis focused on spike protein, crossreactivity against other viral proteins was not assessed. No donor contributed both pre-pandemic and post-infection samples, which limited tracing the source of pre-existing responses. Naive versus memory sequencing indicated the assay detects memory recall responses rather than primary responses primed during culture. About 65% of donors had memory CD4+ clonotypes that crossrecognized SARS-CoV-2 and at least one common cold coronavirus spike. Compared with monoreactive clones, crossreactive clones had significantly weaker SARS-CoV-2-driven expansion, a result consistent with antigenic imprinting.

CDR1 and CDR2 were assigned from the germline V gene as KGHSH and LQKENI. Trimming takes 3 bases from V and 5 bases from J, and the germline ends sit 13 bases apart. The CDR3, from cysteine to phenylalanine, totals 15 residues. Only the CDR3 part of the read is kept: 45 bases, read in frame from the first base. Worth noting for this clone: Its antigen has not been determined. Per-nucleotide qualities are absent, and no much larger clonotype sits a single base away.

DNA from CEF-cultured naive and memory CD4+ T cells underwent immunoSEQ TCR-beta sequencing at survey level. On the study's bioinformatics: During preprocessing, nonproductive sequences were discarded, as were any CDR3s that did not begin with C, did not end with F or W, or were shorter than 7 amino acids. The MANAFEST web app was used to call antigen-specific clonotypes on the basis of expansion compared with the reference and with other culture wells. A clone was considered positive if the clone showed significant expansion compared with the reference culture in 2 of 3 replicate wells at an FDR below 0.05. Positive clones also required significant expansion versus all other tandem wells and an odds ratio above 5. Cultured and uncultured naive and memory CD4+ repertoires were searched for previously identified spike- and CEF-reactive CDR3s. After three terminal residues were trimmed from each end, CDR3 homology was quantified as pairwise Levenshtein distance using the stringdist R package. The clones in this table, taken by TCRdb from immuneACCESS, are in-frame only. Not every clone is retained; where verified, under half of the shortfall comes from an unresolved V gene, and the cause of the rest is unknown. Clone size and V and J calls were adopted from that table, with D and trimming inferred from the DNA. The sample yields around 28,000 clones; 65% to 80% were counted once. 3% to 3.5% of the sample rests with the top ten.

Naive and memory CD4+ T cells were separated from cryopreserved PBMCs through CD4 enrichment, which was followed by EasySep naive CD4+ T cell enrichment. Sorted naive or memory CD4+ T cells (around 9.6 x 10^4) were cultured 1:1 with T cell-depleted PBMCs and CEF peptides for 10 days. In general, every peptide culture condition was set up in three replicate wells. Ficoll-Paque PLUS gradient centrifugation was used to isolate PBMCs from either whole blood or leukapheresis product. PBMCs were either cryopreserved at -140°C or used fresh in the expansion assay. The QIAamp Micro DNA Kit was used to extract genomic DNA from the CD4+ T cells.

The chain links TRBV18 with TRBJ1-4; a tentative D match to TRBD1 spans 6 bases. Sequencing used memory CD4+ T cells from PBMCs, cultured in vitro. The label giving this sample's cell subset or site can be read as: memory (non-naive) CD4+ T cells. The origin of this receptor is an adult with COVID-19. The base sequence is TGTGCCAGCTCACCTCAGGGGATCCGAAATGAAAAACTGTTTTTT. It codes for CASSPQGIRNEKLFF. Beyond the CDR3, the reference TRBV18 and TRBJ1-4 genes provide the residues; the full variable domain reads: NAGVMQNPRHLVRRRGQEARLRCSPMKGHSHVYWYRQLPEEGLKFMVYLQKENIIDESGMPKERFSAEFPKEGPSILRIQQVVRGDSAAYFCASSPQGIRNEKLFFGSGTQLSVL.